The next 15 T cell receptor beta chains were all read from a single sample in a study of T cell responses to AZD1222 COVID-19 vaccine. TCRdb's table, derived via immunoSEQ multiplex PCR, lists solely in-frame clones and lacks some. The sample records 120,000 or so clones, around 80% being singletons. The sample was peripheral blood, taken 28 days after the second AZD1222 dose. Source of these receptors: an adult who received the AZD1222 COVID-19 vaccine.

The chain is built from TRBV6-6 and TRBJ2-7, with 7 bases that match TRBD2. This CDR3 spans 15 amino acids. V shed 5 bases, J shed 1 base, and the junction held 8 bases outside the gene matches. CDR1 is MNHNY, CDR2 SVGAGI, per germline (reference sequence). The CDR3 is CASSSPWEGSYEQYF. As DNA, the CDR3 is TGTGCCAGCAGTAGCCCCTGGGAGGGATCCTACGAGCAGTACTTC.

The genes are TRBV7-6 and TRBJ2-7, with TRBD1 identical over 8 bases. This CDR3 is 14 amino acids long. CDR1 and CDR2 (germline): SGHVS, FNYEAQ. V lost 4 bases, J lost 3 bases, and 5 bases stayed unmatched. CDR3 region: CASSSGQAVYEQYF. The DNA for the CDR3 is TGTGCCAGCAGCTCGGGACAGGCGGTCTACGAGCAGTACTTC.

Only a few counts were recorded for this clone. The rearrangement joins TRBV3-1 (or the pseudogene TRBV3-2) to TRBJ1-5; D remains ambiguous. The CDR3 loop spans 14 amino acids. Between the trimmed V and J ends, which lost 1 base and 7 bases, there was a span of 11 bases. CDR1 and CDR2 (germline): LGHDT, YNNKEL (reference sequence). CDR3 in amino acids: CASSQAAVGQPQHF. CDR3 DNA sequence: TGTGCCAGCAGCCAAGCGGCAGTTGGCCAGCCCCAGCATTTT.

The gene calls are TRBV29-1 and TRBJ2-7, with 9 bases matching TRBD1. Germline V gives CDR1 SQVTM, CDR2 ANQGSEA. With 6 bases clipped from V and 6 bases from J, the junction kept 3 bases outside the gene matches. CDR3 length: 11 residues. The CDR3 reads CSVQGAAEQYF. The CDR3 DNA reads TGCAGCGTACAGGGGGCGGCCGAGCAGTACTTC.

V usage is TRBV15 and J usage is TRBJ1-1, with D possibly matching TRBD1 (5 bases). V lost 0 bases and J 10 bases, leaving 18 bases between the germline ends. Germline values: CDR1 LNHNV, CDR2 YYDKDF (reference sequence). The CDR3 has 15 amino acids. The CDR3 region is CATSRDKVGGIGAFF. CDR3 in DNA: TGTGCCACCAGCAGAGATAAGGTGGGGGGAATTGGAGCTTTCTTT.

V is TRBV2 and J is TRBJ1-2, with 7 bases matching TRBD1. CDR1 SNHLY and CDR2 FYNNEI come from the germline V gene. The CDR3 contains 13 residues. The trim removed 7 bases at V and 2 bases at J, leaving 4 bases unmatched. The CDR3 bases are TGTGCCAGCAATCGGGACAGCAACTATGGCTACACCTTC. Residues: CASNRDSNYGYTF. The full variable domain, its missing parts supplied by reference TRBV2 and TRBJ1-2, is EPEVTQTPSHQVTQMGQEVILRCVPISNHLYFYWYRQILGQKVEFLVSFYNNEISEKSEIFDDQFSVERPDGSNFTLKIRSTKLEDSAMYFCASNRDSNYGYTFGSGTRLTVV.

This rearrangement joins TRBV7-2 to TRBJ2-7, with 8 bases lining up with TRBD2. V shed 4 bases and J 3 bases; nucleotides not matched to a gene: 14. This CDR3 comprises 17 residues. Germline CDR1 reads SGHTA; CDR2 reads FQGNSA. The CDR3 loop is CASSSTGSGLASYEQYF. The CDR3 nucleotides are TGTGCCAGCAGCTCCACCGGAAGTGGACTAGCAAGCTACGAGCAGTACTTC.

There are a few counts of this clone. The V and J genes are TRBV12-3 or TRBV12-4 and TRBJ1-6; D ambiguous. Trimming stripped 6 bases from V and 7 bases from J, with 4 bases between. The CDR3 has 11 residues. CDR3 sequence (DNA): TGTGCCAGCAGCCTAAATTCACCCCTCCACTTT. It codes for CASSLNSPLHF.

A few counts support this clone. The chain joins TRBV27 to TRBJ1-2; D may be TRBD1 (5 bases). V gave up 1 base and J gave up 1 base, with 13 bases separating them. Germline V gene data show CDR1 as MNHEY and CDR2 as SMNVEV (reference sequence). The CDR3 spans 16 residues. The DNA for the CDR3 is TGTGCCAGCAGTTTATTCTCAGGGACTGTTAACTATGGCTACACCTTC. It translates to CASSLFSGTVNYGYTF.

The genes are TRBV5-1 and TRBJ1-3; D unclear. CDR3 size: 16 residues. Germline CDR1 reads SGHRS; CDR2 reads YFSETQ. Trimming took off 0 bases at V and 1 base at J, with 11 bases between the two ends. The CDR3 protein is CASSLEGAWSGNTIYF. The DNA of the CDR3 is TGCGCCAGCAGCTTGGAAGGCGCCTGGTCTGGAAACACCATATATTTT. Supplemented by reference TRBV5-1 and TRBJ1-3, the full variable domain reads KAGVTQTPRYLIKTRGQQVTLSCSPISGHRSVSWYQQTPGQGLQFLFEYFSETQRNKGNFPGRFSGRQFSNSRSEMNVSTLELGDSALYLCASSLEGAWSGNTIYFGEGSWLTVV.

This clone was seen once. The chain uses TRBV5-6 and TRBJ1-2; D is unclear. V was trimmed by 0 bases and J by 7 bases, leaving 13 bases between them. Looked up from germline, CDR1 is SGHDT and CDR2 is YYEEEE. CDR3 length: 14 amino acids. CDR3: CASSLVRLGAGYTF. CDR3 in DNA: TGTGCCAGCAGCTTGGTTCGATTGGGCGCTGGCTACACCTTC.

The V call is TRBV7-8, the J call TRBJ2-3; 11 positions agree with TRBD2. Germline lookup yields CDR1 SGHVS and CDR2 FQNEAQ. Trimming at V came to 5 bases and at J to 4 bases, leaving 11 bases not matched to a gene. The CDR3 runs to 17 residues. Here the CDR3 reads CASSASLAGVASDTQYF. CDR3 sequence (DNA): TGTGCCAGCAGCGCATCACTAGCGGGGGTCGCCTCAGATACGCAGTATTTT.

The V call is TRBV11-1, the J call TRBJ1-6, with D unclear. The CDR3 covers 15 residues. The germline gives CDR1 SGHAT, CDR2 FQDESV (reference sequence). Trimming pared 2 bases from V and 4 bases from J, leaving 9 bases between. The CDR3 region is CASSLSSFYNSPLHF. CDR3 DNA: TGTGCCAGCAGCTTATCTTCATTTTATAATTCACCCCTCCACTTT.

The chain combines TRBV19 with TRBJ2-2; D gene uncertain. CDR3 length: 16 residues. With 2 bases removed from V and 0 bases from J, the gap between germline ends came to 10 bases. Germline V gene lookup returns CDR1 LNHDA and CDR2 SQIVND (reference sequence). The CDR3 DNA follows: TGTGCCAGTAGTATATTCGGACGGACGAACACCGGGGAGCTGTTTTTT. Residues: CASSIFGRTNTGELFF.

The genes are TRBV19 and TRBJ2-2; D gene uncertain. Per the germline V gene, CDR1 is LNHDA and CDR2 is SQIVND (reference sequence). The V end lost 7 bases, the J end lost 7 bases, and 10 bases lay between the germline ends. The CDR3 is made up of 12 amino acids. The chain's CDR3 is CASISLGGELFF. CDR3 nucleotides: TGTGCCAGTATAAGTTTGGGCGGGGAGCTGTTTTTT.